Detailed here is one TCR beta chain. Its antigen remains unidentified. This sample was taken from a study of CD8+ T cells in alopecia areata. Study details: Oral tofacitinib (5 to 10 mg twice daily) was administered to treated patients. The drug, tofacitinib, lasted 6 to 18 months, followed by 6 months off drug.

RNA was extracted and reverse transcribed into cDNA as the sequencing template. Libraries were prepared by immunoSEQ multiplex PCR; TCRdb keeps only in-frame clonotypes and omits some of them. The data contain 160,000 or so clones, around 64% of them singletons. Study outcomes and limitations: Sequences from scalp samples also cover resident alphabeta T cells of normal skin.

The sample consisted of CD8+ T cells sorted from blood, taken at week 0. The TCR comes from a human donor with alopecia areata.

The CDR3 is CAIGDLGRSLYF. DNA of the CDR3: TGTGCCATCGGGGACCTTGGCCGCTCGCTGTACTTC. The genes are TRBV27 and TRBJ2-7, with D perhaps being TRBD1 or TRBD2 (5 bases each). Trimming shortened V by 10 bases and J by 12 bases, and 22 bases separated the two germline ends. The CDR3 length is 12 residues. The germline V gene has CDR1 MNHEY and CDR2 SMNVEV (reference sequence).